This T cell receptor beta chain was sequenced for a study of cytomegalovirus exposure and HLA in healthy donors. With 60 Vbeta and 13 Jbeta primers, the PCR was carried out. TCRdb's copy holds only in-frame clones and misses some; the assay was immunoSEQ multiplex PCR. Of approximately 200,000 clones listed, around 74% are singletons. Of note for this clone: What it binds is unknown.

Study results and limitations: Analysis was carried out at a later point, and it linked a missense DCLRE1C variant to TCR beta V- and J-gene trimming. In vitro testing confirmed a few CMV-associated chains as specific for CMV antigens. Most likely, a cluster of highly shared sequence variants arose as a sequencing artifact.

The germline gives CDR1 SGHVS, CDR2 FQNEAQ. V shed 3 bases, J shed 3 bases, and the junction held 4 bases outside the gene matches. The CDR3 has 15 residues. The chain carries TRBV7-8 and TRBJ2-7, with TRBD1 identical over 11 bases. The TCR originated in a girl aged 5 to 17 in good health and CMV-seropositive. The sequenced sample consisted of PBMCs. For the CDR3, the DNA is TGTGCCAGCAGCTTGCGAGGGACAGGGGGCTACGAGCAGTACTTC. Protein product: CASSLRGTGGYEQYF.